This T cell receptor beta chain came from a study of CD8 T cells in ankylosing spondylitis. Study outcomes and limitations: Some motif variants had been reported before (in reactive arthritis synovial fluid and blood). In ankylosing spondylitis patients, matched synovial fluid reportedly showed significant enrichment of disease-linked clones. A motif of roughly 8 highly homologous TCR beta variants was seen as apparently characteristic of ankylosing spondylitis blood.

V was trimmed by 0 bases and J by 10 bases, leaving 9 bases between them. The CDR3 sequence is 12 residues long. The germline V gene has CDR1 LGHDT and CDR2 YNNKEL (reference sequence). Library preparation for TCR beta used quantitative 5'-RACE with molecular barcodes. TCRdb called the 5' RACE reads again in MiXCR, with one record for every CDR3 protein. The data show a few hundred thousand distinct CDR3 sequences, under 12% seen once. Remarks on this clonotype: Its target is unknown.

The rearrangement uses TRBV3-1 and TRBJ2-5, with D perhaps TRBD1 (6 bases). The sequenced sample was blood, either unsorted or a sorted T cell fraction (not recorded which). This clonotype was obtained from a male donor with ankylosing spondylitis or in good health (not recorded which). The CDR3 spells CASSQDIQGQYF. In nucleotides, the CDR3 is TGTGCCAGCAGCCAAGATATACAGGGCCAGTACTTC.